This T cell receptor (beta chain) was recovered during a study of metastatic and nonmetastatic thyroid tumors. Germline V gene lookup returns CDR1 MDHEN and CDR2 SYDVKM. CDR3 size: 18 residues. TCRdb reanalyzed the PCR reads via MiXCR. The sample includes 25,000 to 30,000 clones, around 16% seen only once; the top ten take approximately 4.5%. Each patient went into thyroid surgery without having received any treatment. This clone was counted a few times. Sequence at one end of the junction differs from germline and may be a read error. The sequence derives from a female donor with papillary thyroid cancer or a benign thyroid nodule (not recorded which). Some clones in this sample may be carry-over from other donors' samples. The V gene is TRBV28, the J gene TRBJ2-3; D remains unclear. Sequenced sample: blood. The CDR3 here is CASSLLLLQRRAADTQYF. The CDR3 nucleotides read TGTGCCAGCAGCTTATTACTTTTACAGCGAAGAGCCGCAGATACGCAGTATTTT.